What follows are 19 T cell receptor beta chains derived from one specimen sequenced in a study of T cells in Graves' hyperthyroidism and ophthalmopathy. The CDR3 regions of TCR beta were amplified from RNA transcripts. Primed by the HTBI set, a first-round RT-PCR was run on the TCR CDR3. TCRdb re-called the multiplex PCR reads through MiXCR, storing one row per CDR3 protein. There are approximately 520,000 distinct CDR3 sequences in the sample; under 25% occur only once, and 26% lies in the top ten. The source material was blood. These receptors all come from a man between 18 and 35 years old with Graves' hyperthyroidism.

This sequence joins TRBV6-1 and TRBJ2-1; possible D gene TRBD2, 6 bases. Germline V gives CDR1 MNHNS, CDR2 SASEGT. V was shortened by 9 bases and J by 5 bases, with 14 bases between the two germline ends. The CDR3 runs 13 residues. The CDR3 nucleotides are TGTGCCAGTGCGGGACTCAGGGACAATGAGCAGTTCTTC. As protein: CASAGLRDNEQFF.

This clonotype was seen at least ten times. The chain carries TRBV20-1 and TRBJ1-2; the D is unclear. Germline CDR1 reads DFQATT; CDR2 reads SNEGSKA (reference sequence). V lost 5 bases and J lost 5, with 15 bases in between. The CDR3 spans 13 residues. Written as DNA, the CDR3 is TGCAGTGCTTCGGGATCGGTGGGGTATGGCTACACCTTC. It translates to CSASGSVGYGYTF.

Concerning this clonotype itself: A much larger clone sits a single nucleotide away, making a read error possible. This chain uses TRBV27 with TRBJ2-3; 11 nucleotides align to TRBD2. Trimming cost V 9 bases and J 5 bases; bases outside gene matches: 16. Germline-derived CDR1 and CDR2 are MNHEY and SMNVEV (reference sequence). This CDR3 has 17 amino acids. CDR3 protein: CARSPPPSGGQVDTQYF. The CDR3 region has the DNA TGTGCCAGAAGTCCCCCCCCTAGCGGGGGGCAGGTAGATACGCAGTATTTT.

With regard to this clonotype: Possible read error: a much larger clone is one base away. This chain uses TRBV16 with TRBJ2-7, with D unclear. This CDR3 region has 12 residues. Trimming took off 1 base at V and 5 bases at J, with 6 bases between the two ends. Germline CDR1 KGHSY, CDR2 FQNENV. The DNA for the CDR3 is TGTGCCAGCAGCCAATATGCCGACGAGCAGTACTTC. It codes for CASSQYADEQYF.

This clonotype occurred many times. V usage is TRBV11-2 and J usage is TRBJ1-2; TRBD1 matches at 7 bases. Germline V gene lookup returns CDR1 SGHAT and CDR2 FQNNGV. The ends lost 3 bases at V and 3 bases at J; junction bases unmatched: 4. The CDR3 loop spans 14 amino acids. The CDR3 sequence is CASSFTGTDYGYTF. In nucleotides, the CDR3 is TGTGCCAGCAGCTTTACCGGGACAGACTATGGCTACACCTTC.

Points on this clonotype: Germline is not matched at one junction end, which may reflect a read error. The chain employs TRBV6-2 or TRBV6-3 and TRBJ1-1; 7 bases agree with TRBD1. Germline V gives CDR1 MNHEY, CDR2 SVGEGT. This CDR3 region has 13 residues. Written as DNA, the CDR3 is TGTGCCACGGTAGACAGGGTGAAAACTGAAGCTTTCTTT. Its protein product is CATVDRVKTEAFF.

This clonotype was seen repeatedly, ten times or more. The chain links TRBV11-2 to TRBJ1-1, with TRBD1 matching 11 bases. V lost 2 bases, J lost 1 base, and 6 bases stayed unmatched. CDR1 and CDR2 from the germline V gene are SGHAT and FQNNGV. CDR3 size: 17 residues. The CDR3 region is CASSLRDRGYENTEAFF. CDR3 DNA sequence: TGTGCCAGCAGCTTAAGGGACAGGGGGTACGAGAACACTGAAGCTTTCTTT.

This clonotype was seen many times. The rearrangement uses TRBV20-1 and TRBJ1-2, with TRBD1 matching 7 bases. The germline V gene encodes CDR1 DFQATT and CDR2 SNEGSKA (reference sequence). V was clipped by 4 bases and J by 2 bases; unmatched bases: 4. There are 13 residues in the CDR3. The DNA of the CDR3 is TGCAGTGCTATACACAGGGGAAACTATGGCTACACCTTC. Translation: CSAIHRGNYGYTF.

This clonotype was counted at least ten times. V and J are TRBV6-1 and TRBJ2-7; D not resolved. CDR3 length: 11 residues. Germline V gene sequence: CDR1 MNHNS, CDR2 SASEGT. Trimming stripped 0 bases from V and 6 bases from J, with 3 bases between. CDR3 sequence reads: CASSEASEQYF. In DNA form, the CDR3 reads TGTGCCAGCAGTGAAGCGAGCGAGCAGTACTTC.

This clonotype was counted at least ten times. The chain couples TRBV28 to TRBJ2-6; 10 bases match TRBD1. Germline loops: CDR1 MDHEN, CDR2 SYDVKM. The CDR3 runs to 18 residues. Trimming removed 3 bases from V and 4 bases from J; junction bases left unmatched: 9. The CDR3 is CASSFPGQGMVGANVLTF. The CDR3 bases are TGTGCCAGCAGTTTTCCGGGACAGGGGATGGTGGGGGCCAACGTCCTGACTTTC. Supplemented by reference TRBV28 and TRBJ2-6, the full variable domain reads DVKVTQSSRYLVKRTGEKVFLECVQDMDHENMFWYRQDPGLGLRLIYFSYDVKMKEKGDIPEGYSVSREKKERFSLILESASTNQTSMYLCASSFPGQGMVGANVLTFGAGSRLTVL.

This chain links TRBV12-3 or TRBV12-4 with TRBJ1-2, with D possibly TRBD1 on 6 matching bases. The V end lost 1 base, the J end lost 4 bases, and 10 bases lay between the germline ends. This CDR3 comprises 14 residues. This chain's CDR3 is CASSLGRGFYGYTF. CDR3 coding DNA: TGTGCCAGCAGTTTAGGCAGGGGTTTCTATGGCTACACCTTC.

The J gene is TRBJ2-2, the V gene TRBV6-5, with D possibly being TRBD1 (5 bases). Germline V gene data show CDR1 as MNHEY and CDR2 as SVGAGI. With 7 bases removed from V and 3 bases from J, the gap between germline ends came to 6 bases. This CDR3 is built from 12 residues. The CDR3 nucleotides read TGTGCCAGCAAAGGGGACACCGGGGAGCTGTTTTTT. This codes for CASKGDTGELFF.

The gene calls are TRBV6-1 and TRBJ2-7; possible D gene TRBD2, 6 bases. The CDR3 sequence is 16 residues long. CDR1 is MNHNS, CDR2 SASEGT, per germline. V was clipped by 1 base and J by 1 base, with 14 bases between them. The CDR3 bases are TGTGCCAGCAGTGAAGAGGAGGGAAGAGCATCCTACGAGCAGTACTTC. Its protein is CASSEEEGRASYEQYF.

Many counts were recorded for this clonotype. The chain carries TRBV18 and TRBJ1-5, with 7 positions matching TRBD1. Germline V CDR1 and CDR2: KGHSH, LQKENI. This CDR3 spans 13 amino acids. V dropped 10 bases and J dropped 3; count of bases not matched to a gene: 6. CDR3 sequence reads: CATATGYNQPQHF. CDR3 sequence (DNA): TGTGCCACCGCGACAGGGTACAATCAGCCCCAGCATTTT. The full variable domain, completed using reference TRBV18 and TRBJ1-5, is NAGVMQNPRHLVRRRGQEARLRCSPMKGHSHVYWYRQLPEEGLKFMVYLQKENIIDESGMPKERFSAEFPKEGPSILRIQQVVRGDSAAYFCATATGYNQPQHFGDGTRLSIL.

CDR3 sequence (DNA): TGTGCCAGCCCTCAGTCAGTATTCCCGGGACAGACAAACTATGGCTACACCTTC. Its translation: CASPQSVFPGQTNYGYTF. The rearrangement links TRBV27 to TRBJ1-2, with TRBD1 matching over 7 bases. The length of the CDR3 is 18 residues. The ends lost 8 bases at V and 2 bases at J; junction bases unmatched: 20. Germline V gene sequence: CDR1 MNHEY, CDR2 SMNVEV (reference sequence).

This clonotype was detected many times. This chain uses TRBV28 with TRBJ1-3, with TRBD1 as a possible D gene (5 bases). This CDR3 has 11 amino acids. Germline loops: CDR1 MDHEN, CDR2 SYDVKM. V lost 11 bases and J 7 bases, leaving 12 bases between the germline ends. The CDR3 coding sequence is TGTGCCTGGGGGGAGCGGAACACCATATATTTT. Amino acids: CAWGERNTIYF.

Here the CDR3 reads CSARDPGGANTEAFF. DNA for the CDR3: TGCAGTGCTAGAGATCCGGGGGGCGCGAACACTGAAGCTTTCTTT. The chain recombines TRBV20-1 with TRBJ1-1; D is possibly TRBD1 (6 bases). This CDR3 has 15 residues. From germline, CDR1 is DFQATT and CDR2 SNEGSKA (reference sequence). The ends were cut back, 0 bases at V and 1 base at J, with 12 bases in the middle.

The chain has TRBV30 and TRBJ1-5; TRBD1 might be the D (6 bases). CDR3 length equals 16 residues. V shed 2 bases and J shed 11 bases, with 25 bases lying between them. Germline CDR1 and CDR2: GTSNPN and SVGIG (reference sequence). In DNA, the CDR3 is TGTGCCTGGAGTCCTCCAAGAAGGGACATCCTCGAGGCCCAGCATTTT. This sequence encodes CAWSPPRRDILEAQHF.

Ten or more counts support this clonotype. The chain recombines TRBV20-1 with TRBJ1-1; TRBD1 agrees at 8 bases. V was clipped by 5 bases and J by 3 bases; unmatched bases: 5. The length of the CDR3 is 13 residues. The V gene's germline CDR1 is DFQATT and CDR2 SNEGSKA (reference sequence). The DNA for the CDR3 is TGCAGTGCTCCAGACAGGGGTCACACTGAAGCTTTCTTT. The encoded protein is CSAPDRGHTEAFF.